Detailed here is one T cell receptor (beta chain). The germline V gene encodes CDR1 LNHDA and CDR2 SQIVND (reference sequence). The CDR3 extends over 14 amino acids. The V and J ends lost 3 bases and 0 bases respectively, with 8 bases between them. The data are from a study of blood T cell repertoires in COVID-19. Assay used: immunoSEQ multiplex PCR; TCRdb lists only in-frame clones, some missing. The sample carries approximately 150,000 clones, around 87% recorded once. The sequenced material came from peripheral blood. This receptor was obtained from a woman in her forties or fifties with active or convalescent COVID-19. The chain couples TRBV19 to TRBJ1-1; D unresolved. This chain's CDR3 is CASSIGSVNTEAFF. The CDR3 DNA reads TGTGCCAGTAGTATTGGCAGTGTGAACACTGAAGCTTTCTTT.